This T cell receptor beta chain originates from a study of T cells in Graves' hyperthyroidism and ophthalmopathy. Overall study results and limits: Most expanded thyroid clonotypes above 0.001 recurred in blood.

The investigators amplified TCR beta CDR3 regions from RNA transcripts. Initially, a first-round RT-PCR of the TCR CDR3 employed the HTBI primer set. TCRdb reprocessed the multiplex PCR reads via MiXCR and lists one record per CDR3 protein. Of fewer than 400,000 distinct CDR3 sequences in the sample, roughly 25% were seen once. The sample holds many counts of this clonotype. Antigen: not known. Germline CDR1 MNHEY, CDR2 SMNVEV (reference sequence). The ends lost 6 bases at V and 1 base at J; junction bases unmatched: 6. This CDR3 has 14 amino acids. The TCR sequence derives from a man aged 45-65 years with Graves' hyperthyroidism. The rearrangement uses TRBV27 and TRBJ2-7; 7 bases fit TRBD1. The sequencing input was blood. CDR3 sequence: CASRDRDNSYEQYF. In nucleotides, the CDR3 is TGTGCCAGCAGAGACAGGGACAATTCCTACGAGCAGTACTTC.